This T cell receptor (beta chain) came from a study of post-analysis software for immune sequencing data. Background on the study: The patients showed relapsing-remitting, secondary progressive and progressive-relapsing multiple sclerosis courses.

This CDR3 is 13 amino acids long. Germline CDR1 reads MNHNY; CDR2 reads SVGAGI (reference sequence). V trimming: 8 bases; J trimming: 4 bases; junction bases outside the gene matches: 6. Unique molecular identifiers had been added to the TCR beta cDNA libraries. Starting from approximately 0.95 to 9.8 million T cells, the study yielded approximately 460,000 cDNA molecules. Each CDR3 protein is one row after TCRdb ran MiXCR on the PCR reads. The sample consists of fewer than 850,000 distinct CDR3 sequences, 30% of them appearing once. This clonotype appeared a single time. Its matching antigen is unknown. Findings and limits, study-wide: In patients, five or six TRBV segments were more frequent than in controls, with TRBV5-6, TRBV5-1 and TRBV20-1 among them. Analysis by F measure revealed that same-batch samples clustered strongly together.

The source is a girl aged 5-17 years with multiple sclerosis. The sequenced sample was blood. The chain uses TRBV6-6 and TRBJ1-1; 8 bases fit TRBD1. The CDR3 reads CASEGQGGTEAFF. The CDR3 DNA reads as TGTGCCAGCGAAGGACAGGGAGGCACTGAAGCTTTCTTT.